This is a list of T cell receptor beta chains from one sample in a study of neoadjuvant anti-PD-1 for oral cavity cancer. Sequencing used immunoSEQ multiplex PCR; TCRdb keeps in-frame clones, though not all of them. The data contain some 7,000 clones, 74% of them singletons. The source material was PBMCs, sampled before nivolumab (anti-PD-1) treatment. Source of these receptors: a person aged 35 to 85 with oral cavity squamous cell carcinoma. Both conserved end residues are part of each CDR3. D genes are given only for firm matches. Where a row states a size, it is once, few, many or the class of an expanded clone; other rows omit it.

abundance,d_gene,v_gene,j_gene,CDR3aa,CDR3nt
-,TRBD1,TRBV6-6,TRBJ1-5,CASSPGGNLAISNQHF,TGTGCCAGCAGTCCAGGGGGAAATCTAGCCATCAGCAACCAGCATTTT
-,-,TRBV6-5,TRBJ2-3,CASRAASTDTQYF,TGTGCCAGCCGGGCAGCTAGCACAGATACGCAGTATTTT
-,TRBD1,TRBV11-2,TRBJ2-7,CASSSLPGQTYEQYF,TGTGCCAGCAGCTCACTCCCGGGACAGACATACGAGCAGTACTTC
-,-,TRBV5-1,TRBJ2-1,CASSLAGRDYNEQFF,TGCGCCAGCAGCTTGGCGGGCAGGGATTACAATGAGCAGTTCTTC
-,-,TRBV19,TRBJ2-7,CASSMSALDSYEQYF,TGTGCCAGTAGTATGAGTGCCCTGGACTCCTACGAGCAGTACTTC
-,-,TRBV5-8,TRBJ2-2,CASSRPGPASHRVTGELFF,TGTGCCAGCAGCCGTCCTGGGCCCGCTTCTCATAGGGTTACCGGGGAGCTGTTTTTT
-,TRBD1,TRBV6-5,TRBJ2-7,CASNRQGANYEQYF,TGTGCCAGCAACCGACAGGGGGCCAACTACGAGCAGTACTTC
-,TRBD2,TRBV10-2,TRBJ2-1,CANSPSGGAGEQFF,TGCGCCAATTCGCCTAGCGGGGGGGCAGGTGAGCAGTTCTTC
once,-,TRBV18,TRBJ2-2,CASSPSDRQNTGELFF,TGTGCCAGCTCACCAAGTGACAGGCAGAACACCGGGGAGCTGTTTTTT
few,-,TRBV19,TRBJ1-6,CASSMRGADNSPLHF,TGTGCCAGTAGTATGAGGGGGGCCGATAATTCACCCCTCCACTTT
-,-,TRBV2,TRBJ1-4,CASSGIGGRFEKLFF,TGTGCCAGCAGTGGGATAGGGGGGAGGTTTGAAAAACTGTTTTTT
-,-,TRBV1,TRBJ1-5,CTSSQDDSHSNQPQHF,TGCACCAGCAGCCAAGACGACAGCCATAGCAATCAGCCCCAGCATTTT
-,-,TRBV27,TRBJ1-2,CASSKMGYGYTF,TGTGCCAGCAGTAAGATGGGCTATGGCTACACCTTC
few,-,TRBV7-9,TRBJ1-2,CASSLAEPIGGYTF,TGTGCCAGCAGCTTAGCAGAACCAATTGGTGGCTACACCTTC
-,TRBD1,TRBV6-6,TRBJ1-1,CASRKGALGTEAFF,TGTGCCAGCAGGAAGGGGGCGCTGGGCACTGAAGCTTTCTTT
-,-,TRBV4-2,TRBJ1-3,CASSPNHSSGNTIYF,TGTGCCAGCAGCCCGAATCATTCTTCTGGAAACACCATATATTTT
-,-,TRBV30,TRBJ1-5,CAWSVRGNQPQHF,TGTGCCTGGAGTGTCCGGGGCAATCAGCCCCAGCATTTT
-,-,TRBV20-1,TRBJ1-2,CSARDYRGYTF,TGCAGTGCTAGAGATTATAGGGGCTACACCTTC
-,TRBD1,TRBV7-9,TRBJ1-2,CASSLAQGGGYGYTF,TGTGCCAGCAGCTTAGCGCAGGGGGGCGGCTATGGCTACACCTTC
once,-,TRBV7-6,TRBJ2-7,CASSLEVENRRGHEQYF,TGTGCCAGCAGTCTCGAAGTTGAGAACCGGAGGGGCCACGAGCAGTACTTC
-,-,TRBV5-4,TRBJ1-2,CASSLDQGWDGYTF,TGTGCCAGCAGCTTGGACCAGGGTTGGGATGGCTACACCTTC
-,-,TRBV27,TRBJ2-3,CASSVRPTGHTDTQYF,TGTGCCAGCAGTGTCAGGCCGACTGGACACACAGATACGCAGTATTTT
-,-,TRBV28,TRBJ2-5,CASSVETQYF,TGTGCCAGCAGTGTAGAGACCCAGTACTTC
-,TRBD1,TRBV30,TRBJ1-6,CAWTRSGGSYNSPLHF,TGTGCCTGGACTCGTTCAGGGGGATCCTATAATTCACCCCTCCACTTT
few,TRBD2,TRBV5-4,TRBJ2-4,CASSLLLASGGSKNIQYF,TGTGCCAGCAGCTTGTTGTTGGCTAGCGGGGGGTCCAAAAACATTCAGTACTTC
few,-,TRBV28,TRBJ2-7,CASRPTGSYEQYF,TGTGCCAGCAGGCCGACAGGTTCCTACGAGCAGTACTTC
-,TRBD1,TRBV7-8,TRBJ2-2,CASSSGQGASGELFF,TGTGCCAGCAGCTCGGGACAGGGGGCTTCCGGGGAGCTGTTTTTT
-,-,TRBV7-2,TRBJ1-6,CASSLGLGLNNSPLHF,TGTGCCAGCAGCTTAGGTTTAGGATTAAATAATTCACCCCTCCACTTT
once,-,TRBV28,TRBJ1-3,CASSPSGGGGLAGNTIYF,TGTGCCAGCAGTCCCTCCGGAGGCGGAGGGTTGGCTGGAAACACCATATATTTT
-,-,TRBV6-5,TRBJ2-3,CASKRADTQYF,TGTGCCAGCAAGAGGGCAGATACGCAGTATTTT
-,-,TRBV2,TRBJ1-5,CASSEEAGHQPQHF,TGTGCCAGCAGTGAAGAGGCGGGACATCAGCCCCAGCATTTT
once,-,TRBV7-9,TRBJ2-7,CASSLGSANEQYF,TGTGCCAGCAGCTTAGGTAGCGCTAATGAGCAGTACTTC
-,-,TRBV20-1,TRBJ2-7,CSARQAYEQYF,TGCAGTGCCAGACAGGCCTACGAGCAGTACTTC
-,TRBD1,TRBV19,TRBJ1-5,CASSRSGTGQVPQHF,TGTGCCAGTAGTAGGTCGGGGACAGGGCAAGTGCCCCAGCATTTT
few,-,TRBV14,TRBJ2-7,CASARGPSAYEQYF,TGTGCCAGCGCGCGGGGTCCATCCGCCTACGAGCAGTACTTC
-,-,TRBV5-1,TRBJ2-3,CASNPNPGGVTDTQYF,TGCGCCAGCAACCCGAACCCCGGCGGGGTTACAGATACGCAGTATTTT
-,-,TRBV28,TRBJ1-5,CASAKMRGNQPQHF,TGTGCCAGCGCGAAAATGCGGGGCAATCAGCCCCAGCATTTT
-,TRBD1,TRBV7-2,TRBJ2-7,CASSLGQGVLSYEQYF,TGTGCCAGCAGCTTAGGACAGGGAGTCCTCTCCTACGAGCAGTACTTC